One sample yielded the 18 T cell receptor beta chains listed below, sequenced in a study of blood T cell repertoires in COVID-19. Generated by immunoSEQ multiplex PCR, the TCRdb table keeps only in-frame clones and is missing some. The sample includes 350,000 to 400,000 clones, 88% of them seen just once. Sequencing input: PBMCs or T cells enriched from blood (not recorded which). The source is a woman younger than 45 with acute COVID-19.

The V and J genes are TRBV15 and TRBJ1-5; D gene uncertain. From germline, CDR1 is LNHNV and CDR2 YYDKDF (reference sequence). Between the trimmed V and J ends, which lost 5 bases and 2 bases, there was a span of 13 bases. This CDR3 contains 15 residues. CDR3 protein: CATSPGETGNQPQHF. CDR3 DNA: TGTGCCACCAGCCCCGGAGAGACGGGCAATCAGCCCCAGCATTTT. The whole variable domain, remainder taken from reference TRBV15 and TRBJ1-5, is DAMVIQNPRYQVTQFGKPVTLSCSQTLNHNVMYWYQQKSSQAPKLLFHYYDKDFNNEADTPDNFQSRRPNTSFCFLDIRSPGLGDTAMYLCATSPGETGNQPQHFGDGTRLSIL.

J is TRBJ2-1 and V is TRBV7-6; 11 bases match TRBD2. Trimming cost V 3 bases and J 9 bases; bases outside gene matches: 4. This CDR3 region has 14 residues. Per the germline V gene, CDR1 is SGHVS and CDR2 is FNYEAQ. CDR3 sequence reads: CASSLGLAEIEQFF. The CDR3 nucleotides read TGTGCCAGCAGCTTGGGACTAGCGGAAATTGAGCAGTTCTTC.

V is TRBV29-1 and J is TRBJ1-3, with D perhaps TRBD1 (5 bases). CDR3 length: 15 amino acids. V lost 0 bases, J lost 2 bases, and 11 bases lay in between. Germline assignment: CDR1 SQVTM and CDR2 ANQGSEA. The CDR3 nucleotides read TGCAGCGTTGAAGATCCAGGGTATACTGGAAACACCATATATTTT. Protein: CSVEDPGYTGNTIYF.

The CDR3 DNA reads as TGTGCTAGCTCCCGGGACAGCCCTAACTATGGCTACACCTTC. Translating it yields CASSRDSPNYGYTF. The rearrangement links TRBV12-5 to TRBJ1-2, with 7 bases aligning to TRBD1. V shed 9 bases and J 0 bases; nucleotides not matched to a gene: 7. The CDR3 runs to 14 residues. Germline V gene data show CDR1 as LGHNT and CDR2 as FRNRAP.

The rearrangement uses TRBV24-1 and TRBJ1-5; no definite D call. Per germline, CDR1 KGHDR and CDR2 SFDVKD. Trimming removed 5 bases at V and 2 bases at J, with 12 bases between. The CDR3 is made up of 15 amino acids. For the CDR3, the DNA is TGTGCCACCAGTGTAGGAGGAGCGGGCAATCAGCCCCAGCATTTT. Translated: CATSVGGAGNQPQHF.

This clone was recorded once. The chain has TRBV5-1 and TRBJ1-2; no firm D call. The CDR3 runs 18 residues. Trimming stripped 0 bases from V and 0 bases from J, with 18 bases between. The germline CDR1 and CDR2 sequences are SGHRS and YFSETQ. CDR3 residues: CASSLDGNLRTTNYGYTF. In DNA, the CDR3 is TGCGCCAGCAGCTTGGACGGGAACCTTCGAACAACTAACTATGGCTACACCTTC. The entire variable domain, with the rest obtained from reference TRBV5-1 and TRBJ1-2, is as follows: KAGVTQTPRYLIKTRGQQVTLSCSPISGHRSVSWYQQTPGQGLQFLFEYFSETQRNKGNFPGRFSGRQFSNSRSEMNVSTLELGDSALYLCASSLDGNLRTTNYGYTFGSGTRLTVV.

J is TRBJ2-7 and V is TRBV19; a possible D gene is TRBD1 (6 bases). The V end lost 4 bases, the J end lost 2 bases, and 9 bases lay between the germline ends. This CDR3 has 13 residues. Germline loops: CDR1 LNHDA, CDR2 SQIVND (reference sequence). CDR3 sequence: CASSKKGAYEQYF. The CDR3 DNA sequence: TGTGCCAGTAGTAAAAAGGGGGCCTACGAGCAGTACTTC.

This sequence joins TRBV30 and TRBJ1-1; 10 bases line up with TRBD1. The CDR3 contains 16 residues. The junction had 4 bases not matched to a gene; V was cut back by 0 bases and J by 0 bases. Germline CDR1 and CDR2: GTSNPN and SVGIG (reference sequence). The CDR3 DNA reads TGTGCCTGGAGTGTACGTGGGACAGGGGTGAACACTGAAGCTTTCTTT. Its protein is CAWSVRGTGVNTEAFF. The full variable domain, completed using reference TRBV30 and TRBJ1-1, is SQTIHQWPATLVQPVGSPLSLECTVEGTSNPNLYWYRQAAGRGLQLLFYSVGIGQISSEVPQNLSASRPQDRQFILSSKKLLLSDSGFYLCAWSVRGTGVNTEAFFGQGTRLTVV.

This clone appeared a single time. The genes are TRBV7-2 and TRBJ2-7; TRBD2 aligns across 10 bases. Germline CDR1 is SGHTA and CDR2 is FQGNSA. J lost 12 bases, V lost 5 bases, and 10 bases had no gene match. The CDR3 loop spans 13 amino acids. The CDR3 here is CASSLRTSGTGYF. CDR3 sequence (DNA): TGTGCCAGCAGCCTCCGGACTAGCGGAACGGGGTACTTC.

This clone was picked up one time. The genes are TRBV7-2 and TRBJ2-1, with TRBD2 matching over 12 bases. Germline V gene sequence: CDR1 SGHTA, CDR2 FQGNSA. The J segment lost 6 bases and the V segment lost 3 bases, leaving 6 bases of the junction unmatched. The CDR3 consists of 16 residues. DNA of the CDR3: TGTGCCAGCAGCTTCCCCACTAGCGGGGGGTTCAATGAGCAGTTCTTC. This sequence encodes CASSFPTSGGFNEQFF.

Only a few counts were recorded for this clone. The chain carries TRBV7-9 and TRBJ1-1; TRBD1 matches at 7 bases. The CDR3 is 15 residues long. With V trimmed by 6 bases and J by 1 base, 8 bases remained unmatched. Per the germline V gene, CDR1 is SEHNR and CDR2 is FQNEAQ (reference sequence). The CDR3 region is CASRMEGTANTEAFF. The CDR3 DNA is TGTGCCAGCAGGATGGAAGGGACAGCGAACACTGAAGCTTTCTTT. The variable domain in full, with the rest retrieved from reference TRBV7-9 and TRBJ1-1, is DTGVSQNPRHKITKRGQNVTFRCDPISEHNRLYWYRQTLGQGPEFLTYFQNEAQLEKSRLLSDRFSAERPKGSFSTLEIQRTEQGDSAMYLCASRMEGTANTEAFFGQGTRLTVV.

The chain employs TRBV6-2 or TRBV6-3 and TRBJ2-7, with 7 bases matching TRBD1. The CDR3 is 16 residues long. Germline V gene data show CDR1 as MNHEY and CDR2 as SVGEGT. V was pared by 0 bases and J by 0 bases, with 5 bases of the junction left unmatched. For the CDR3, the DNA is TGTGCCAGCAGTTACTCTTCGGCAGGGGGCTCCTACGAGCAGTACTTC. Its translation is CASSYSSAGGSYEQYF.

The V and J genes are TRBV7-9 and TRBJ2-3, with a weak D call TRBD1 (5 bases). CDR3 length: 17 residues. The germline gives CDR1 SEHNR, CDR2 FQNEAQ (reference sequence). The V gene lost 2 bases and the J gene lost 0 bases, with 15 bases spanning the gap. DNA of the CDR3: TGTGCCAGCAGCTTACAGGGTCCCACGAGAAGCACAGATACGCAGTATTTT. This encodes CASSLQGPTRSTDTQYF.

This clone showed up just a few times. One end of the junction does not line up with germline, which may come from a read error. The chain couples TRBV28 to TRBJ1-2; 7 bases fit TRBD1. Germline V gives CDR1 MDHEN, CDR2 SYDVKM. The CDR3 loop spans 11 amino acids. The DNA of the CDR3 is TGTGCCAGCAGTTCACGGGACAGAGTTTCCTTC. This sequence encodes CASSSRDRVSF.

V usage is TRBV11-2 and J usage is TRBJ2-2; 8 positions match TRBD1. After removal of 2 bases from V and 5 bases from J, the junction contained 4 bases not matched to a gene. Germline lookup yields CDR1 SGHAT and CDR2 FQNNGV. The CDR3 spans 15 residues. CDR3 sequence reads: CASSLNRGETGELFF. The CDR3 nucleotides are TGTGCCAGCAGCTTAAACAGGGGGGAGACCGGGGAGCTGTTTTTT.

The chain is built from TRBV5-1 and TRBJ1-1; TRBD1 matches at 9 bases. The germline V gene encodes CDR1 SGHRS and CDR2 YFSETQ. CDR3 length: 13 amino acids. With 7 bases clipped from V and 11 bases from J, the junction kept 12 bases outside the gene matches. The CDR3: CASAATGGAGAFF. For the CDR3, the DNA is TGCGCCAGCGCAGCCACAGGGGGCGCGGGGGCTTTCTTT.

Concerning this clone itself: Compared with germline, one end of the junction differs, possibly owing to a read error. The chain employs TRBV5-5 and TRBJ2-3, with D unresolved. The CDR3 length is 14 residues. Germline values: CDR1 SGHKS, CDR2 YYEKEE (reference sequence). The DNA for the CDR3 is TGTGCCAGCAGCTTATCTCCAAGCATAGATACGCAGTATTTT. Its translation is CASSLSPSIDTQYF. Based on the CDR3 plus reference TRBV5-5 and TRBJ2-3, the full variable domain is DAGVTQSPTHLIKTRGQQVTLRCSPISGHKSVSWYQQVLGQGPQFIFQYYEKEERGRGNFPDRFSARQFPNYSSELNVNALLLGDSALYLCASSLSPSIDTQYFGPGTRLTVL.

In this sample, this clone turned up once. The genes are TRBV10-3 and TRBJ2-1; D gene ambiguous. Germline loops: CDR1 ENHRY, CDR2 SYGVKD. Deletions cut 3 bases from V and 0 bases from J, with 9 bases between. This CDR3 contains 15 residues. The CDR3, as DNA: TGTGCCATCAGTGACCTTAGGAGCTCCTACAATGAGCAGTTCTTC. It encodes CAISDLRSSYNEQFF.